The clone carrying this T cell receptor beta chain was observed many times. These data are taken from a study of T-cell reconstitution after alpha-beta-depleted transplantation in children. It was with unique molecular identifiers that the TCRbeta library was prepared. Using its own MiXCR run on the PCR reads, TCRdb lists one record per CDR3 protein. The sample consists of roughly 170,000 distinct CDR3 sequences, about 6.8% of them appearing once. V dropped 6 bases and J dropped 5; count of bases not matched to a gene: 5. The CDR3 has 13 amino acids. This sequence was found in a human donor who donated a stem cell graft to a child with Wiskott-Aldrich syndrome. The material was PBMCs from the stem cell graft donor, obtained from the stem cell graft. The chain is built from TRBV12-3 or TRBV12-4 and TRBJ2-5; 8 positions agree with TRBD2. CDR3 DNA sequence: TGTGCCAGCAGATATAGCGGGGTTGAGACCCAGTACTTC. It yields the protein CASRYSGVETQYF.